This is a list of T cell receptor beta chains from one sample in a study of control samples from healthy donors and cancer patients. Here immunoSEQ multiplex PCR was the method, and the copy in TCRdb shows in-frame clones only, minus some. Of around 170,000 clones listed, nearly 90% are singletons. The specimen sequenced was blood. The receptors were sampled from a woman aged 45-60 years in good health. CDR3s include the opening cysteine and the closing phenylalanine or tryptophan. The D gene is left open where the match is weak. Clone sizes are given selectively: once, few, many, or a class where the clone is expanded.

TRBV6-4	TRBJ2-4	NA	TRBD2	TGTGCCAGCAGTGACTCCACCCTCCGAGGACTAGCGGGAGAGGGGAAGGCCAAAAACATTCAGTACTTC	CASSDSTLRGLAGEGKAKNIQYF
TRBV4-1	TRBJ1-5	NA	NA	TGCGCCAGCAGCCAAGATCGACGGCAGCCCCAGCATTTT	CASSQDRRQPQHF
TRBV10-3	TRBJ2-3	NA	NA	TGTGCCATCGCACGGAATAGCACAGATACGCAGTATTTT	CAIARNSTDTQYF
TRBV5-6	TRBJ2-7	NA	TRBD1	TGTGCCAGCAGTCCCGGGACAGCTTCCTACGAGCAGTACTTC	CASSPGTASYEQYF
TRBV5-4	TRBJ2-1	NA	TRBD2	TGTGCCAGCAGCTTGGAACCGGGACTAGCGACTAACAATGAGCAGTTCTTC	CASSLEPGLATNNEQFF
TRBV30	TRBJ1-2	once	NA	TGTGCCTGGAGTGTAGGAGGGATTCTCTATGGCTACACCTTC	CAWSVGGILYGYTF
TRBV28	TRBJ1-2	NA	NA	TGTGCCAGCAGTCCAGGCATAAGTGACTATGGCTACACCTTC	CASSPGISDYGYTF
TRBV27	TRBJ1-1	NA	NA	TGTGCCAGCAACAAAGAGATACATGGGGCGTCTGAAGCTTTCTTT	CASNKEIHGASEAFF
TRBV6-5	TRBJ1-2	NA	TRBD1	TGTGCCAGCAGTCGGGGACAGGGGAACTATGGCTACACCTTC	CASSRGQGNYGYTF
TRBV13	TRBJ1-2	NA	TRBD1	TGTGCCAGCAGCGAAAAGGACAGGGTCGTCTATGGCTACACCTTC	CASSEKDRVVYGYTF
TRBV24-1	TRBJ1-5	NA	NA	TGTGCCACCAGTGACGACCAGGGGACCGTATACAATCAGCCCCAGCATTTT	CATSDDQGTVYNQPQHF
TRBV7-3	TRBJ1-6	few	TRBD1	TGTGCCAGCAGCTTGCAGGGGGCGATAGGATCACCCCTCCACTTT	CASSLQGAIGSPLHF
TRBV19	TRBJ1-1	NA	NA	TGTGCCAGTAGGACGGGACCGTTCGAAGCTTTCTTT	CASRTGPFEAFF
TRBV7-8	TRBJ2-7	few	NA	TGTGCCAGCAGCTTAGTCGTCTACGAGCAGTACTTC	CASSLVVYEQYF
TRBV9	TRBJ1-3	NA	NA	TGTGCCAGCAGCGTAGATTCCTACTCTGGAAACACCATATATTTT	CASSVDSYSGNTIYF
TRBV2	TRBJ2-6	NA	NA	TGTGCCAGCAGGAAAGAGTCGGCTGGGGCCAACGTCCTGACTTTC	CASRKESAGANVLTF
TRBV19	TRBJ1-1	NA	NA	TGTGCCAGTAGTATATTTGGGGCGGAGACTGAAGCTTTCTTT	CASSIFGAETEAFF
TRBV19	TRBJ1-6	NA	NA	TGTGCCAGTAGTATCGGGCAGAATTCACCCCTCCACTTT	CASSIGQNSPLHF
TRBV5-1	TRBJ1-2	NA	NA	TGCGCCAGCAGCGGGCTGAATGGCTACACCTTC	CASSGLNGYTF
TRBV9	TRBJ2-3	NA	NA	TGTGCCAGCAGCGCAATGGGGGACACCCGGGGGTATTTT	CASSAMGDTRGYF
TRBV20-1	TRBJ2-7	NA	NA	TGCAGTGCTAGTACTCCGGGACCCCGAGCGGAGGACGAGCAGTACTTC	CSASTPGPRAEDEQYF
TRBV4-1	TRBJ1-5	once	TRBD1	TGCGCCAGCAGCCAAGGGCCGACAGGGACAAATAGCAATCAGCCCCAGCATTTT	CASSQGPTGTNSNQPQHF
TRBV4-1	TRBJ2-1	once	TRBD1	TGCGCCAGCAGCCAAGTTGGGACAGGTCATGAGCAGTTCTTC	CASSQVGTGHEQFF
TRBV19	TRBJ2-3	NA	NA	TGTGCCAGTACCCCAGAAGCGGGTACAGATACGCAGTATTTT	CASTPEAGTDTQYF
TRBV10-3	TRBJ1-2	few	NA	TGTGCCAACCGCGCCGACAGTGACTACACCTTC	CANRADSDYTF
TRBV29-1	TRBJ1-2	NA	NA	TGCAGCGTTGGGGGTGGGAGCCTGGACTATGGCTACACCTTC	CSVGGGSLDYGYTF
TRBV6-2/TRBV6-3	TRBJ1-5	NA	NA	TGTGCCAGCAGTGTGGTCCAGGACCACAATCAGCCCCAGCATTTT	CASSVVQDHNQPQHF
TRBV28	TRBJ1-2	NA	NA	TGTGCCAGCAGTCGGACGGTGAAGTATGGCTACACCTTC	CASSRTVKYGYTF
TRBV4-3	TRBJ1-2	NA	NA	TGCGCCAGCAGCCAAGATCCAGGTGGATCCTTCTATGGCTACACCTTC	CASSQDPGGSFYGYTF
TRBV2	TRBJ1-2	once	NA	TGTGCCAGCAGTGAGGGCATCAACTATGGCTACACCTTC	CASSEGINYGYTF
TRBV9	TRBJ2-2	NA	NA	TGTGCCAGCAGCGTAGGGAGTAGGGGCAACGGGGAGCTGTTTTTT	CASSVGSRGNGELFF
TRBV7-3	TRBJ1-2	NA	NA	TGTGCCAGCAGCTTAACGACGGAGGGAGGCTACACCTTC	CASSLTTEGGYTF
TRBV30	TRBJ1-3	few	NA	TGTGCCTGGAGTACGACTGGAAACACCATATATTTT	CAWSTTGNTIYF
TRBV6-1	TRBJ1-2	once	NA	TGTGCCAGCAGTCGCGGCGGGCAGGGTAACTATGGCTACACCTTC	CASSRGGQGNYGYTF
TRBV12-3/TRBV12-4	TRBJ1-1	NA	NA	TGTGCCAGCAGTTTTATGTTGAACACTGAAGCTTTCTTT	CASSFMLNTEAFF
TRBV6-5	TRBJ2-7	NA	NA	TGTGCCAGCAGTCCCCCGGACAGATACGAGCAGTACTTC	CASSPPDRYEQYF
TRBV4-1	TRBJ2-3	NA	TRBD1	TGCGCCAGCAGCCAGGTCGGGACAGCTGGAGATACGCAGTATTTT	CASSQVGTAGDTQYF
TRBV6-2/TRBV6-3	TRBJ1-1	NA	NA	TGTGCCAGCAGTTACCAGGGTTTCCGAACTGAAGCTTTCTTT	CASSYQGFRTEAFF
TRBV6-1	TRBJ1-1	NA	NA	TGTGCCAGCAGTGAGCGGCCTGAAGCTTTCTTT	CASSERPEAFF
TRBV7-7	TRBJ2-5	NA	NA	TGTGCTAGCAGCTTAGATCGGTCAGAGACCCAGTACTTC	CASSLDRSETQYF
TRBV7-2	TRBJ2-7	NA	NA	TGTGCCAGCAGCTCCAGGGGGAGCGGGGGCGAGCAGTACTTC	CASSSRGSGGEQYF
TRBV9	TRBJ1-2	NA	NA	TGTGCCAGCAGCGTAGGGAAACCGGGACTCAAGGGCTACACCTTC	CASSVGKPGLKGYTF
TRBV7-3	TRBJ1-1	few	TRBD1	TGTGCCAGCAGCTTAAATGGGCAGGGGGTGGGTGGCACTGAAGCTTTCTTT	CASSLNGQGVGGTEAFF
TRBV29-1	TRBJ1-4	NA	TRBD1	TGCAGCGCCATGACAGGGACAACTAATGAAAAACTGTTTTTT	CSAMTGTTNEKLFF
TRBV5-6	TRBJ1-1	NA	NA	TGTGCCAGCAGCTTGGGCGAGGGTACTGAAGCTTTCTTT	CASSLGEGTEAFF
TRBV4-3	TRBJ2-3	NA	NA	TGCGCCAGCAGCCTTCAGGCTAAAGGGGGAGATACGCAGTATTTT	CASSLQAKGGDTQYF
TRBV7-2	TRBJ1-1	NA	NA	TGTGCCAGCAGCTTAGGGGGGAAGGTAGCTTTCTTT	CASSLGGKVAFF
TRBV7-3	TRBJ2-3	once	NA	TGTGCCAGCAGCCCTGGAGAGGTGGCTACGCAGTATTTT	CASSPGEVATQYF
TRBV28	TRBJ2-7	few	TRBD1	TGTGCCAGCAGTTTAATAGGACAGGGCGCCTACGAGCAGTACTTC	CASSLIGQGAYEQYF
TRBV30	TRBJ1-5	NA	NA	TGTGCCTGGAGTCTATATAATCAGCCCCAGCATTTT	CAWSLYNQPQHF
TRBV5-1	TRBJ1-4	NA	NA	TGCGCCAGCAGCAATAACAGGGTAGGGGGTGAAAAACTGTTTTTT	CASSNNRVGGEKLFF
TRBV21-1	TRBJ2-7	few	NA	TGTGCCAGCAGCTGGGACAGCCTACGCGAGCAGTACTTC	CASSWDSLREQYF
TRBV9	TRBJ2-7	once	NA	TGTGCCAGCAGCCCCGCCCCGGAACACTCCTACGAGCAGTACTTC	CASSPAPEHSYEQYF
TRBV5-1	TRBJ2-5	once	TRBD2	TGCGCCAGCAGCTTGGAGGCGGGAGGGAGAGAGACCCAGTACTTC	CASSLEAGGRETQYF
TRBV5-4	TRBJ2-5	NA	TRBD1	TGTGCCAGCAGCCTGGACAGGGGGCGAGAGACCCAGTACTTC	CASSLDRGRETQYF